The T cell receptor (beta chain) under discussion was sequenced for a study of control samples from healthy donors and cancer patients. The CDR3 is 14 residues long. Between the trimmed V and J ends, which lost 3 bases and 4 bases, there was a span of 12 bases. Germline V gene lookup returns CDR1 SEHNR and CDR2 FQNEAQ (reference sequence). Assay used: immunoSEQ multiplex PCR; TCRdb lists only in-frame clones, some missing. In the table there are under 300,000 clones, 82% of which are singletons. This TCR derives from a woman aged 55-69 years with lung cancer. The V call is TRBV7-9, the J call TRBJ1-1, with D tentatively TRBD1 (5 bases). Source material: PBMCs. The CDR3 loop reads CASSLRQGSTEAFF. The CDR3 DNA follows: TGTGCCAGCAGCTTGAGGCAGGGATCCACTGAAGCTTTCTTT.